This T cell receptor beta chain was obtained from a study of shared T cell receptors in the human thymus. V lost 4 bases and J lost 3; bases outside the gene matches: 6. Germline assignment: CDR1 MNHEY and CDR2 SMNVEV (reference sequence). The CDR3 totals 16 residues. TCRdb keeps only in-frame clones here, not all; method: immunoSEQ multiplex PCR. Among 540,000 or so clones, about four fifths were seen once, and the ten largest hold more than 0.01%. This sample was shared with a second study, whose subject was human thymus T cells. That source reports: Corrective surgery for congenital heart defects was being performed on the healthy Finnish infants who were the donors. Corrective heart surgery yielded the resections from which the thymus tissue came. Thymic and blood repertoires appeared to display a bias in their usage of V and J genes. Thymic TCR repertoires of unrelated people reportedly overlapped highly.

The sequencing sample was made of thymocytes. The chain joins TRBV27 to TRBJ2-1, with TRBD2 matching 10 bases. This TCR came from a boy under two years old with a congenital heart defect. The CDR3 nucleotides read TGTGCCAGCAGTTCCGGCAGCGGGGGGGGCTACAATGAGCAGTTCTTC. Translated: CASSSGSGGGYNEQFF.